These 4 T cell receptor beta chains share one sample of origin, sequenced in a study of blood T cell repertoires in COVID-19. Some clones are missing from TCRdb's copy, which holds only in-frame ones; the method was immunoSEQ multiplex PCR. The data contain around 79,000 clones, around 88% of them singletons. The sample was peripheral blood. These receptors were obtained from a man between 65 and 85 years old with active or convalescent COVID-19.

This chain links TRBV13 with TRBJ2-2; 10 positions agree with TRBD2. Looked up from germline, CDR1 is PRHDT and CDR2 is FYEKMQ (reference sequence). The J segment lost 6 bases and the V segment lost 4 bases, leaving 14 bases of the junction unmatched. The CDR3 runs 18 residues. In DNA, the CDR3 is TGTGCCAGCAGCTGGGGAACGCTAGCGGGAGAAAGGGCCGGGGAGCTGTTTTTT. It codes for CASSWGTLAGERAGELFF.

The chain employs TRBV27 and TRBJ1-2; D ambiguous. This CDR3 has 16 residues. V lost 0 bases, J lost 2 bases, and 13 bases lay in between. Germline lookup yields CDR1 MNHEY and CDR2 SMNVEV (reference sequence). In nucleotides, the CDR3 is TGTGCCAGCAGTTTATCGTTCGGGGTTTTCAACTATGGCTACACCTTC. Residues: CASSLSFGVFNYGYTF.

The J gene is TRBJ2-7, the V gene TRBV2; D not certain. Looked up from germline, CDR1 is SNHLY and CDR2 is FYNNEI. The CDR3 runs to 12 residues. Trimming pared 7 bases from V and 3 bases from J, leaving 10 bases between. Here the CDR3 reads CASKWSLYEQYF. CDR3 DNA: TGTGCCAGCAAATGGAGCCTCTACGAGCAGTACTTC. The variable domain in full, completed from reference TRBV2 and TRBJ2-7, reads EPEVTQTPSHQVTQMGQEVILRCVPISNHLYFYWYRQILGQKVEFLVSFYNNEISEKSEIFDDQFSVERPDGSNFTLKIRSTKLEDSAMYFCASKWSLYEQYFGPGTRLTVT.

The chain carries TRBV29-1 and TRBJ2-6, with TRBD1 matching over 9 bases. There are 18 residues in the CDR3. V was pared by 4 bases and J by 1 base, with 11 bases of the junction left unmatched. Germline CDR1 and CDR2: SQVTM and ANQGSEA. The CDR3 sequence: CSVGDRGASESGANVLTF. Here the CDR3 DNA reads TGCAGCGTTGGAGACAGGGGGGCTTCCGAATCTGGGGCCAACGTCCTGACTTTC.